This TCR beta chain was identified in a study of blood T cell repertoires in COVID-19. Germline V gene sequence: CDR1 ENHRY, CDR2 SYGVKD. This CDR3 comprises 14 residues. Trimming shortened V by 7 bases and J by 8 bases, and 20 bases separated the two germline ends. TCRdb's copy holds only in-frame clones and misses some; the assay was immunoSEQ multiplex PCR. The data contain 140,000 to 150,000 clones, roughly 81% of them singletons. The clonotype was recovered from a human donor with acute or convalescent COVID-19. The donor label of this sample is uncertain. The chain has TRBV10-3 and TRBJ1-2; D is ambiguous. The specimen was peripheral blood. Here the CDR3 DNA reads TGTGCCATCACCGAAGGTAATTCGGGATTCGGCTACACCTTC. Protein product: CAITEGNSGFGYTF.